Listed here are 4 T cell receptor beta chains from one sample, sequenced in a study of cytomegalovirus exposure and HLA in healthy donors. The protocol was immunoSEQ multiplex PCR, while the TCRdb copy is restricted to in-frame clones and leaves out a portion. The sample records tens of thousands of clones, about 94% being singletons. The specimen was PBMCs. These receptors were collected from a man between 18 and 35 years old in good health and CMV-seropositive.

This sequence joins TRBV7-2 and TRBJ2-3, with D maybe TRBD2 (5 bases). The V gene's germline CDR1 is SGHTA and CDR2 FQGNSA. The V end was cut by 5 bases, the J end by 4 bases, with 13 bases between. This CDR3 has 14 amino acids. CDR3 protein: CASSQQERPDTQYF. The CDR3 nucleotides are TGTGCCAGCAGCCAGCAAGAGCGGCCAGATACGCAGTATTTT.

The chain recombines TRBV14 with TRBJ1-4; 7 bases match TRBD1. Germline V gene lookup returns CDR1 SGHDN and CDR2 FVKESK. The CDR3 length is 15 residues. J gave up 3 bases and V 3 bases, and 4 bases lay outside the gene matches. For the CDR3, the DNA is TGTGCCAGCAGCCAGTTCGGACAGGCTAATGAAAAACTGTTTTTT. Its protein product is CASSQFGQANEKLFF. Together with reference TRBV14 and TRBJ1-4, the CDR3 gives the full variable domain: EAGVTQFPSHSVIEKGQTVTLRCDPISGHDNLYWYRRVMGKEIKFLLHFVKESKQDESGMPNNRFLAERTGGTYSTLKVQPAELEDSGVYFCASSQFGQANEKLFFGSGTQLSVL.

This sequence joins TRBV18 and TRBJ2-1, with D possibly TRBD1 on 5 matching bases. V was shortened by 1 base and J by 0 bases, with 10 bases between the two germline ends. CDR1 and CDR2 from the germline V gene are KGHSH and LQKENI. CDR3 length equals 16 residues. CDR3 DNA sequence: TGTGCCAGCTCACCACTTGACAGCAGCTCCTACAATGAGCAGTTCTTC. Protein: CASSPLDSSSYNEQFF.

This chain uses TRBV27 with TRBJ1-5; no definite D call. Trimming took 6 bases from V and 0 from J, leaving 3 bases between them. This CDR3 contains 12 residues. Per the germline V gene, CDR1 is MNHEY and CDR2 is SMNVEV (reference sequence). The CDR3 DNA sequence: TGTGCCAGCAGGAGTAGCAATCAGCCCCAGCATTTT. Translating gives CASRSSNQPQHF.